This T cell receptor beta chain was observed in a study of CD8+CD57+ T cells in acquired aplastic anemia. At the level of the study: Sorting CD4+ and CD8+ cells gave DNA averaging approximately 3 ug.

This clonotype was found a few times. One base away lies a much larger clone, so this may be a sequencing read error. Germline V gives CDR1 SGHTA, CDR2 FQGNSA. The CDR3 loop spans 15 amino acids. V dropped 5 bases and J dropped 0; count of bases not matched to a gene: 2. Genomic DNA, serving as template, underwent TCR beta VDJ and CDR3 profiling. TCRdb reanalysed the reads using MiXCR and keeps one entry per CDR3 protein. The table records hundreds of thousands of distinct CDR3 sequences, about a third of them present only once. CD8+CD57+ cell expansion, shown by flow cytometry, had occurred in the patients selected for sequencing. Each patient had severe acquired aplastic anemia.

The TCR sequence derives from a human donor with aplastic anemia. The specimen was sorted CD4+, CD8+, or CD8+CD57+ T cells (not recorded which) from PBMCs. The rearrangement links TRBV7-2 to TRBJ2-7, with 12 bases lining up with TRBD2. CDR3 coding DNA: TGTGCCAGCAGCGAGACTAGCGGGAGCTCCTACGAGCAGTACTTC. Translated, it gives CASSETSGSSYEQYF.